The sequence of this TCR beta chain was determined in a study of cytomegalovirus exposure and HLA in healthy donors. The CDR3 length is 15 residues. The trim removed 1 base at V and 0 bases at J, leaving 2 bases unmatched. Germline CDR1 is SGHDN and CDR2 is FVKESK. This PCR relied on a set of 60 Vbeta primers and 13 Jbeta primers. Libraries were prepared by immunoSEQ multiplex PCR; TCRdb keeps only in-frame clonotypes and omits some of them. The data show about 200,000 clones, around 80% seen once. J is TRBJ2-7 and V is TRBV14, with 8 bases fitting TRBD2. This sequence originates from a middle-aged man in good health and CMV-seronegative. The sample comprised PBMCs. The CDR3 DNA reads TGTGCCAGCAGCCAAGGACTAGCGAACTCCTACGAGCAGTACTTC. Protein: CASSQGLANSYEQYF.